The 2 T cell receptor beta chains in this list originate from one sample, sequenced in a study of T-cell memory formation after mild COVID-19. TCRdb independently ran MiXCR on the 5' RACE reads; one entry per CDR3 protein. The data contain some 300,000 distinct CDR3 sequences, around 20% of them singletons. Source material: PBMCs or a T cell subset sorted from them (not recorded which). The receptor source for this set is a man aged 18 to 29 who had mild COVID-19 (a few samples of this study predate the infection). Cell type and time point are not known.

V usage is TRBV4-1 and J usage is TRBJ2-3; no clear D gene. Germline CDR1 reads MGHRA; CDR2 reads YSYEKL. V was cut by 4 bases and J by 0 bases, with 11 bases left in between. This CDR3 spans 15 amino acids. This CDR3 reads CASSPRAVSTDTQYF. The CDR3 nucleotides are TGCGCCAGCAGCCCCCGGGCCGTTAGCACAGATACGCAGTATTTT.

The V call is TRBV7-9, the J call TRBJ2-3; a possible D gene is TRBD2 (7 bases). Germline loops: CDR1 SEHNR, CDR2 FQNEAQ (reference sequence). The V end lost 5 bases, the J end lost 2 bases, and 14 bases lay between the germline ends. The CDR3 sequence is 15 residues long. In DNA, the CDR3 is TGTGCCAGCAGCCTTTTAGGGGGGGCCACAGATACGCAGTATTTT. This translates into CASSLLGGATDTQYF.